This T cell receptor (beta chain) was recovered during a study of neoadjuvant anti-PD-1 for oral cavity cancer. This clone was found a few times. Its antigen is undetermined. Findings of the study overall: Higher pretreatment blood Treg/Th17 ratios correlated with higher pretreatment blood and lower post-treatment tumor TCRbeta clonality.

This table comes from immunoSEQ multiplex PCR, and its TCRdb copy is limited to in-frame clones, with some not included. The table lists approximately 14,000 clones, roughly two thirds of them singletons, with 2% to 2.5% in the top ten. The CDR3 is made up of 16 amino acids. CDR1 and CDR2 from the germline V gene are MNHNS and SASEGT. The V gene end was trimmed by 4 bases and the J gene end by 12 bases; junction bases not matched to a gene: 14. This material consisted of PBMCs, taken before nivolumab (anti-PD-1) treatment. The TCR sequence derives from a person between 35 and 79 years old with oral cavity squamous cell carcinoma. V gene TRBV6-1 combines with J gene TRBJ1-4, with 10 nucleotides matching TRBD1. The DNA for the CDR3 is TGTGCCAGCAGTGCCAACCGACAGGGGGCGAGGCAACAACTGTTTTTT. Its protein is CASSANRQGARQQLFF.